The 22 T cell receptor beta chains below all came from one sample that was sequenced in a study of T cell clonotyping in hematopoietic cell transplantation. Clones were read by immunoSEQ multiplex PCR, and TCRdb kept only the in-frame ones, dropping some. The sample carries tens of thousands of clones, 95% recorded once. Sequenced input: peripheral blood mononuclear cells. Receptor source: a man aged 25 to 40 in good health. Some clones in this sample may be carry-over from other donors' samples.

The chain has TRBV6-5 and TRBJ2-2; 7 bases are a match to TRBD2. J gave up 7 bases and V 4 bases, and 6 bases lay outside the gene matches. Looked up from germline, CDR1 is MNHEY and CDR2 is SVGAGI. The CDR3 contains 14 residues. CDR3 in amino acids: CASSLGEGIGELFF. The CDR3 nucleotides are TGTGCCAGCAGTTTGGGGGAGGGAATCGGGGAGCTGTTTTTT.

The gene calls are TRBV29-1 and TRBJ1-1, with 7 positions matching TRBD1. Germline CDR1 and CDR2: SQVTM and ANQGSEA. CDR3 length equals 13 residues. The V gene end was trimmed by 7 bases and the J gene end by 1 base; junction bases not matched to a gene: 6. The CDR3: CSAGTAQNTEAFF. The CDR3 DNA sequence: TGCAGCGCCGGGACAGCTCAGAACACTGAAGCTTTCTTT.

J is TRBJ1-6 and V is TRBV6-5, with TRBD1 matching 8 bases. With 5 bases clipped from V and 7 bases from J, the junction kept 7 bases outside the gene matches. Germline-derived CDR1 and CDR2 are MNHEY and SVGAGI. The CDR3 totals 15 residues. CDR3 sequence (DNA): TGTGCCAGCAGTCGACAGGGGTTCTCAAATTCACCCCTCCACTTT. The encoded protein is CASSRQGFSNSPLHF.

The chain employs TRBV29-1 and TRBJ2-7, with TRBD1 as a possible D gene (7 bases). The germline gives CDR1 SQVTM, CDR2 ANQGSEA. V lost 7 bases, J lost 5 bases, and 18 bases lay in between. The length of the CDR3 is 13 residues. The CDR3 nucleotides read TGCAGCGCTGCGGGGCGAGGGGGCCACGAGCAGTACTTC. This encodes CSAAGRGGHEQYF.

The chain recombines TRBV13 with TRBJ2-3, with D perhaps matching TRBD2 (5 bases). Germline CDR1 is PRHDT and CDR2 is FYEKMQ (reference sequence). The V gene lost 3 bases and the J gene lost 4 bases, with 11 bases spanning the gap. The CDR3 loop spans 14 amino acids. The CDR3 region is CASSFGLPADTQYF. DNA for the CDR3: TGTGCCAGCAGCTTCGGACTCCCGGCAGATACGCAGTATTTT.

This sequence joins TRBV27 and TRBJ2-7, with 8 positions matching TRBD2. Per germline, CDR1 MNHEY and CDR2 SMNVEV (reference sequence). V dropped 5 bases and J dropped 0; count of bases not matched to a gene: 21. There are 20 residues in the CDR3. CDR3 nucleotide sequence: TGTGCCAGCAGTCTCTTCTTCGGTGTGGCAGCGGGAGAGGTCTCCTACGAGCAGTACTTC. Its protein is CASSLFFGVAAGEVSYEQYF.

The chain carries TRBV19 and TRBJ1-1, with unresolved D. The CDR3 loop spans 15 amino acids. Between the trimmed V and J ends, which lost 3 bases and 0 bases, there was a span of 11 bases. CDR1 is LNHDA and CDR2 is SQIVND in the germline V gene (reference sequence). CDR3: CASSIFRGMNTEAFF. The DNA of the CDR3 is TGTGCCAGTAGTATCTTCCGGGGAATGAACACTGAAGCTTTCTTT. The whole variable domain, remainder taken from reference TRBV19 and TRBJ1-1, is DGGITQSPKYLFRKEGQNVTLSCEQNLNHDAMYWYRQDPGQGLRLIYYSQIVNDFQKGDIAEGYSVSREKKESFPLTVTSAQKNPTAFYLCASSIFRGMNTEAFFGQGTRLTVV.

This rearrangement joins TRBV29-1 to TRBJ2-1; D possibly corresponds to TRBD1 (5 bases). The V end was cut by 2 bases, the J end by 8 bases, with 7 bases between. Looked up from germline, CDR1 is SQVTM and CDR2 is ANQGSEA. The CDR3 runs to 11 residues. This chain's CDR3 is CSVEQGDEQFF. Written as DNA, the CDR3 is TGCAGCGTTGAACAGGGTGATGAGCAGTTCTTC.

The chain combines TRBV20-1 with TRBJ1-1; D remains unclear. Trimming cost V 3 bases and J 7 bases, with 0 bases left between them. The CDR3 spans 8 residues. The germline gives CDR1 DFQATT, CDR2 SNEGSKA (reference sequence). CDR3 loop: CSASEAFF. The CDR3 region has the DNA TGCAGTGCTAGTGAAGCTTTCTTT.

V usage is TRBV5-8 and J usage is TRBJ1-2; weak D call: TRBD1 (5 bases). Per germline, CDR1 SGHTS and CDR2 YDEGEE. This CDR3 contains 15 residues. Trimming stripped 3 bases from V and 4 bases from J, with 16 bases between. Here the CDR3 reads CASSSGGLTLYGYTF. CDR3 DNA: TGTGCCAGCAGCTCCGGGGGTCTAACCCTCTATGGCTACACCTTC.

The chain links TRBV5-1 to TRBJ2-3; D possibly corresponds to TRBD2 (5 bases). This CDR3 is built from 16 residues. V lost 3 bases and J lost 1, with 15 bases in between. Germline CDR1 and CDR2: SGHRS and YFSETQ. The CDR3 sequence: CASSWAPGSGTDTQYF. The CDR3 region has the DNA TGCGCCAGCAGCTGGGCCCCGGGTAGCGGCACAGATACGCAGTATTTT.

The chain joins TRBV12-5 to TRBJ1-4; D possibly corresponds to TRBD1 (6 bases). The CDR3 extends over 15 amino acids. Trimming removed 6 bases from V and 1 base from J, with 12 bases in between. Germline-derived CDR1 and CDR2 are LGHNT and FRNRAP. CDR3 in DNA: TGTGCTAGTGGGGATCACAGGGTAACTAATGAAAAACTGTTTTTT. It translates to CASGDHRVTNEKLFF.

This clone was seen once. The chain carries TRBV7-3 and TRBJ1-5, with 8 bases matching TRBD1. Germline V gene lookup returns CDR1 SGHTA and CDR2 FQGTGA. This CDR3 contains 15 residues. Germline trimming cut 6 bases from V and 3 bases from J; bases unmatched to any gene: 7. CDR3 sequence: CASRTGGEFNQPQHF. The DNA for the CDR3 is TGTGCCAGCAGAACAGGGGGTGAATTCAATCAGCCCCAGCATTTT.

V gene TRBV4-3 combines with J gene TRBJ1-2; 8 nucleotides match TRBD1. The length of the CDR3 is 16 residues. With V trimmed by 1 base and J by 2 bases, 6 bases remained unmatched. From germline, CDR1 is LGHNA and CDR2 YSLEER. CDR3 bases: TGCGCCAGCAGCCAAGCCAGGACAGGGAGCAACTATGGCTACACCTTC. As protein: CASSQARTGSNYGYTF.

The chain is built from TRBV19 and TRBJ1-1, with D possibly TRBD1 on 5 matching bases. Germline-derived CDR1 and CDR2 are LNHDA and SQIVND (reference sequence). The length of the CDR3 is 14 residues. Trimming removed 3 bases at V and 6 bases at J, with 14 bases between. The CDR3: CASSMGEGLAEAFF. The CDR3, as DNA: TGTGCCAGTAGTATGGGGGAGGGTCTCGCTGAAGCTTTCTTT.

The V call is TRBV10-3, the J call TRBJ2-7; no clear D gene. Germline CDR1 and CDR2: ENHRY and SYGVKD. The CDR3 loop spans 11 amino acids. V was clipped by 4 bases and J by 3 bases, with 4 bases between them. The CDR3 loop reads CAISVNYEQYF. As DNA, the CDR3 is TGTGCCATCAGTGTAAACTACGAGCAGTACTTC.

This clone was recorded only once. V and J are TRBV7-9 and TRBJ2-2; D is perhaps TRBD1 or TRBD2 (5 bases each). Trimming removed 0 bases from V and 4 bases from J, with 6 bases in between. This CDR3 contains 14 residues. The germline V gene encodes CDR1 SEHNR and CDR2 FQNEAQ (reference sequence). For the CDR3, the DNA is TGTGCCAGCAGCTTAGCGGGGACCACCGGGGAGCTGTTTTTT. Translating it yields CASSLAGTTGELFF. Using reference TRBV7-9 and TRBJ2-2 for the parts outside the CDR3, the full variable domain is DTGVSQNPRHKITKRGQNVTFRCDPISEHNRLYWYRQTLGQGPEFLTYFQNEAQLEKSRLLSDRFSAERPKGSFSTLEIQRTEQGDSAMYLCASSLAGTTGELFFGEGSRLTVL.

The chain links TRBV19 to TRBJ1-6, with no clear D. CDR3 size: 14 residues. Germline CDR1 reads LNHDA; CDR2 reads SQIVND (reference sequence). Between the trimmed V and J ends, which lost 7 bases and 11 bases, there was a span of 18 bases. The CDR3 DNA sequence: TGTGCCAGTAACCAAGCAGGATCGGATCCACCCCTCCACTTT. It specifies CASNQAGSDPPLHF. The full variable domain, completed using reference TRBV19 and TRBJ1-6, is DGGITQSPKYLFRKEGQNVTLSCEQNLNHDAMYWYRQDPGQGLRLIYYSQIVNDFQKGDIAEGYSVSREKKESFPLTVTSAQKNPTAFYLCASNQAGSDPPLHFGNGTRLTVT.

This clone was detected once. The chain couples TRBV6-5 to TRBJ2-1; weak D call: TRBD2 (5 bases). This CDR3 is built from 14 residues. Trimming took off 5 bases at V and 0 bases at J, with 8 bases between the two ends. Germline V gene sequence: CDR1 MNHEY, CDR2 SVGAGI. The CDR3 here is CASSTRDSYNEQFF. CDR3 DNA: TGTGCCAGCAGTACACGGGACTCCTACAATGAGCAGTTCTTC.

J is TRBJ1-1 and V is TRBV7-2, with D possibly being TRBD1 (6 bases). The V gene lost 5 bases and the J gene lost 0 bases, with 13 bases spanning the gap. CDR3 length: 15 residues. Germline values: CDR1 SGHTA, CDR2 FQGNSA. CDR3 in DNA: TGTGCCAGCAGCCCGAAGACAGGACTGAACACTGAAGCTTTCTTT. Its translation: CASSPKTGLNTEAFF.

CDR3 residues: CASSVGVASYEQYF. The CDR3 DNA reads TGTGCCAGCAGCGTAGGGGTCGCCTCCTACGAGCAGTACTTC. The chain is built from TRBV9 and TRBJ2-7; D call uncertain. CDR3 size: 14 residues. Trimming removed 0 bases from V and 0 bases from J, with 7 bases in between. Germline values: CDR1 SGDLS, CDR2 YYNGEE.

J is TRBJ1-1 and V is TRBV9; the D gene is possibly TRBD1 (6 bases). The germline V and J ends were trimmed by 3 bases and 6 bases, with 18 bases remaining between them. CDR1 is SGDLS, CDR2 YYNGEE, per germline. This CDR3 has 15 amino acids. CDR3 sequence (DNA): TGTGCCAGCAGCGCCGACCCTTACAGGGCCCCTGAAGCTTTCTTT. Translated, it gives CASSADPYRAPEAFF.